Included here is one TCR beta chain sequence, with context. Study processing details: Nucleated cell counts were estimated from reference gene primer amplification. Assay used: immunoSEQ multiplex PCR; TCRdb lists only in-frame clones, some missing. Clonal size and the V and J genes are those of that table, whereas D and trimming came from the DNA. The table includes fewer than 350,000 clones, about nine tenths detected once. The sample originates from a study of blood T cell repertoires in COVID-19. On the study more broadly: Collection of acute and convalescent COVID-19 samples took place in the United States, Italy and Spain. T cells, B-cell-depleted T cells, or PBMCs supplied cDNA or gDNA.

This CDR3 region has 14 residues. In germline, CDR1 is SGHRS, CDR2 YFSETQ. V lost 0 bases to trimming and J lost 3 bases; unmatched junction nucleotides: 1. Patients of the Seattle cohort, enrolled during active infection, were followed longitudinally. The sample comprised peripheral blood. This clonotype was obtained from a woman under 40 with COVID-19, enrolled during active disease. This rearrangement joins TRBV5-1 to TRBJ2-7; 9 bases are a match to TRBD2. CDR3 DNA: TGCGCCAGCAGCTTGGGCGGGGGGGTCTACGAGCAGTACTTC. Encoded protein: CASSLGGGVYEQYF.